This TCR beta chain was captured by sequencing in a study of shared clonotypes between healthy human individuals. Study findings and constraints: Sequencing depth was a factor that was expected to affect clonotype sharing among donors. A handful of donors had approximately 4.6% of their naive CD4 clonotypes in common.

It was at deep level that the assay was run. Measured with immunoSEQ multiplex PCR; TCRdb has only the in-frame clones, and not every one. Of roughly 300,000 clones detected, over 70% appear once; the ten largest clones hold more than 9%. In regard to this clone: Its specificity is not known.

The germline V gene encodes CDR1 SGHDT and CDR2 YYEEEE. The CDR3 is 15 amino acids. V gave up 1 base and J gave up 8 bases, with 15 bases separating them. Sequences were obtained from memory CD4+ T cells sorted from blood. Stated subset: CD45RA-negative fraction. The TCR sequence derives from a man aged 25 to 40 in good health. The gene calls are TRBV5-6 and TRBJ1-4; D not resolved. CDR3 sequence reads: CASSLISKQNEKLFF. Here the CDR3 DNA reads TGTGCCAGCAGCTTGATTTCAAAACAGAACGAAAAACTGTTTTTT.